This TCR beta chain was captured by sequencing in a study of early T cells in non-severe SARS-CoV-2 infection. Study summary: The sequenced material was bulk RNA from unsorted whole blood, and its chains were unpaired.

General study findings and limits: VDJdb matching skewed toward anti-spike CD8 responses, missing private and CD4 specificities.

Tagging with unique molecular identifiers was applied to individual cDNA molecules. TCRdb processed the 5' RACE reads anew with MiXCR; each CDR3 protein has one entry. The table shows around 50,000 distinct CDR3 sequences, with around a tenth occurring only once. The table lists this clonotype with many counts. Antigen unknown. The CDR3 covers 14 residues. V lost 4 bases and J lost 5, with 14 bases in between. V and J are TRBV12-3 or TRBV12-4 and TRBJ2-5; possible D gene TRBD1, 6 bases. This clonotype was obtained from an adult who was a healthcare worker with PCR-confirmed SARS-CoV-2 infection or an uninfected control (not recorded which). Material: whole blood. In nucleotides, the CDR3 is TGTGCCAGCAGTTACGACAGGAGGTCGGAGACCCAGTACTTC. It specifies CASSYDRRSETQYF.